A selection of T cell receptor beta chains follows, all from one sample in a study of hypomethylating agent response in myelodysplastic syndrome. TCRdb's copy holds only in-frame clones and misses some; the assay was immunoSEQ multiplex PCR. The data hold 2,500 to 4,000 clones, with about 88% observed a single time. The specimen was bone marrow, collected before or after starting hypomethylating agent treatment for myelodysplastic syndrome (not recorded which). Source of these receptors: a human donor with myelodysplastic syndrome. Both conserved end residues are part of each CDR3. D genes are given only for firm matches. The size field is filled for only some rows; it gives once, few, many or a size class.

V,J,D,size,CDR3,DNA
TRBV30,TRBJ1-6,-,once,CAWSQQGYNSPLHF,TGTGCCTGGAGTCAACAGGGCTATAATTCACCCCTCCACTTT
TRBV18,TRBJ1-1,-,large,CASLQVPNTEAFF,TGTGCCAGCCTCCAGGTACCCAACACTGAAGCTTTCTTT
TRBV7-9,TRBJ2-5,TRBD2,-,CASSFLSGGDETQYF,TGTGCCAGCAGCTTCCTTAGCGGGGGTGATGAGACCCAGTACTTC
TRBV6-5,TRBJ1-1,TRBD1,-,CASSYDGQANTEAFF,TGTGCCAGCAGTTACGATGGACAGGCGAACACTGAAGCTTTCTTT
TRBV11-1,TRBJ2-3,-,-,CASNWDGNTDTQYF,TGTGCCAGCAACTGGGACGGGAATACAGATACGCAGTATTTT
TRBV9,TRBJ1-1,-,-,CASSNIDTEAFF,TGTGCCAGCAGCAATATTGACACTGAAGCTTTCTTT
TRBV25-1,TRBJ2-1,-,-,CASSAGTLYNEQFF,TGTGCCAGCAGTGCCGGGACGCTCTACAATGAGCAGTTCTTC
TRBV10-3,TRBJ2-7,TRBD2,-,CAISYETSGMLYEQYF,TGTGCCATCAGTTATGAGACTAGCGGGATGCTCTACGAGCAGTACTTC
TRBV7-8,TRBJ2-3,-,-,CASSLAQRDTQYF,TGTGCCAGCAGCTTAGCGCAGAGAGATACGCAGTATTTT
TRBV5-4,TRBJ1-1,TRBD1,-,CASSPGTGAFTEAFF,TGTGCCAGCAGCCCCGGGACAGGGGCGTTCACTGAAGCTTTCTTT
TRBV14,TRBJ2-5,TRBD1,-,CASSQTGPETQYF,TGTGCCAGCAGCCAGACAGGGCCGGAGACCCAGTACTTC
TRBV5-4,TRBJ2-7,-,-,CASSLDRGGHEQYF,TGTGCCAGCAGCTTGGACAGGGGGGGACACGAGCAGTACTTC
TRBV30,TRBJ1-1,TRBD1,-,CAWSSGGQGTEAFF,TGTGCCTGGTCCTCAGGGGGACAGGGGACTGAAGCTTTCTTT
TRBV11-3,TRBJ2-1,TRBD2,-,CASSSKGGSGSNEQFF,TGTGCCAGCAGCTCCAAAGGGGGTAGCGGGAGTAATGAGCAGTTCTTC
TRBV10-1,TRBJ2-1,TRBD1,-,CASSEGTGLGNEQFF,TGCGCCAGCAGTGAAGGGACAGGGCTCGGCAATGAGCAGTTCTTC
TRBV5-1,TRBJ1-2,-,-,CASSLGREGGYTF,TGCGCCAGCAGCTTGGGGCGGGAAGGTGGCTACACCTTC
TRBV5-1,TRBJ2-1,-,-,CASSLEALGLNEQFF,TGCGCCAGCAGCTTGGAAGCATTGGGTTTGAATGAGCAGTTCTTC
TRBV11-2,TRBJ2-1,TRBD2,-,CASSLGGRANEQFF,TGTGCCAGCAGCTTAGGCGGGAGGGCGAATGAGCAGTTCTTC
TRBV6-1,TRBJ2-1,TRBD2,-,CASSGLATSSYNEQFF,TGTGCCAGCAGTGGACTAGCGACGAGCTCCTACAATGAGCAGTTCTTC
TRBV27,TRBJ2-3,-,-,CASRQRLTDTQYF,TGTGCCAGCAGGCAGCGGTTAACAGATACGCAGTATTTT
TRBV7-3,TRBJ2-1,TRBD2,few,CASSLSGLAGNEQFF,TGTGCCAGCAGCTTAAGTGGTCTAGCGGGGAATGAGCAGTTCTTC
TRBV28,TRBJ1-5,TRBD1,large,CASSFMTGSNQPQHF,TGTGCCAGCAGTTTCATGACAGGGAGCAATCAGCCCCAGCATTTT
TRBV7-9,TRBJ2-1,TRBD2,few,CASSLREAERGKTRNEQFF,TGTGCCAGCAGCTTACGGGAGGCTGAGCGGGGGAAGACGAGGAATGAGCAGTTCTTC